One and the same sample provided the 2 T cell receptor beta chains below, sequenced in a study of blood T cell repertoires in COVID-19. Measured with immunoSEQ multiplex PCR; TCRdb has only the in-frame clones, and not every one. The sample includes about 380,000 clones, roughly four fifths of them seen just once. Sequenced: peripheral blood. The source is a human donor with acute or convalescent COVID-19. The donor label of this sample is uncertain.

This clone was counted between two and nine times. The V gene is TRBV5-1, the J gene TRBJ1-1; possibly TRBD1 for D (6 bases). CDR3 length: 15 residues. Trimming removed 7 bases at V and 5 bases at J, with 21 bases between. Germline V CDR1 and CDR2: SGHRS, YFSETQ. The CDR3 DNA sequence: TGCGCCAGCGACCTAGGGACATTCCCGGGGACTGAAGCTTTCTTT. This gives the protein CASDLGTFPGTEAFF.

J is TRBJ2-3 and V is TRBV3-1 (or the pseudogene TRBV3-2); 8 bases fit TRBD1. Germline trimming cut 1 base from V and 6 bases from J; bases unmatched to any gene: 9. This CDR3 is built from 16 residues. Germline CDR1 is LGHDT and CDR2 is YNNKEL (reference sequence). CDR3 nucleotide sequence: TGTGCCAGCAGCCAAGTACGACAGGGGCGGAAGGATACGCAGTATTTT. This translates into CASSQVRQGRKDTQYF.